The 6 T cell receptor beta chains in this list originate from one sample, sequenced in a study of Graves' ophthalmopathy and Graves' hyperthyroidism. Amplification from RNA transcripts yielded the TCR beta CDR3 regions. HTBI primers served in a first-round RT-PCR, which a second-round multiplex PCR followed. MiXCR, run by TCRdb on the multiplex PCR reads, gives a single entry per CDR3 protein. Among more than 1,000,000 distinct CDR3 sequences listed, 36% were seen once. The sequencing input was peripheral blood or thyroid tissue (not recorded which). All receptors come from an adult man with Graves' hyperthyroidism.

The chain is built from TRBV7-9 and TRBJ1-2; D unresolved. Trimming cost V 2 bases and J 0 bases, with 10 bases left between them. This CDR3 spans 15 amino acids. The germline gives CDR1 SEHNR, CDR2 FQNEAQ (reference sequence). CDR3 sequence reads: CASSLYGRSNYGYTF. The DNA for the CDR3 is TGTGCCAGCAGCTTATACGGCAGATCTAACTATGGCTACACCTTC.

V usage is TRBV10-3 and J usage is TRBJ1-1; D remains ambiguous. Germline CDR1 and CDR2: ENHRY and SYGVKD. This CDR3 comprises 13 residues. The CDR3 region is CVPLLTGNTEAFF. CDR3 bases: TGTGTCCCACTTCTGACTGGGAACACTGAAGCTTTCTTT.

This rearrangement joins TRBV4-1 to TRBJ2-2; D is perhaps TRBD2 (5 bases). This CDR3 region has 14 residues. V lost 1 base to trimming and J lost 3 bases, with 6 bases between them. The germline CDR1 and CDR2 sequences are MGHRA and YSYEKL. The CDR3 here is CASSQVEDTGELFF. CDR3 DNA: TGCGCCAGCAGCCAAGTGGAGGACACCGGGGAGCTGTTTTTT.

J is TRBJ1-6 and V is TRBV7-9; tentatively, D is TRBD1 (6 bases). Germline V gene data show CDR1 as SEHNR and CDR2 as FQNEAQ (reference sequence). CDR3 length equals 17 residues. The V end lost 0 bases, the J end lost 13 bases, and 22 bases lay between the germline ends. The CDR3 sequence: CASSLAGDTGQLYPLHF. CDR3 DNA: TGTGCCAGCAGCTTAGCGGGGGACACAGGACAACTCTATCCCCTCCACTTT. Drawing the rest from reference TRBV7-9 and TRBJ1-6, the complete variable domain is DTGVSQNPRHKITKRGQNVTFRCDPISEHNRLYWYRQTLGQGPEFLTYFQNEAQLEKSRLLSDRFSAERPKGSFSTLEIQRTEQGDSAMYLCASSLAGDTGQLYPLHFGNGTRLTVT.

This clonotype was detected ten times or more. The CDR3 is CASSFGLGDTEAFF. CDR3 nucleotides: TGTGCCAGCAGCTTCGGTTTAGGGGACACTGAAGCTTTCTTT. V and J are TRBV7-2 and TRBJ1-1; weak D call: TRBD1 (5 bases). The V gene's germline CDR1 is SGHTA and CDR2 FQGNSA. The CDR3 length is 14 residues. The germline V and J ends were trimmed by 3 bases and 3 bases, with 11 bases remaining between them.

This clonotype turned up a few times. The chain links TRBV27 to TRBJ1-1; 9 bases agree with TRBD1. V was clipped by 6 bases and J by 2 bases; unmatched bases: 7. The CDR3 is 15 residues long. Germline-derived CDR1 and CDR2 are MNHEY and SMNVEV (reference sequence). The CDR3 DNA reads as TGTGCCAGCAGGGCCGGGACAGGGAAAAACACTGAAGCTTTCTTT. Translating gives CASRAGTGKNTEAFF.